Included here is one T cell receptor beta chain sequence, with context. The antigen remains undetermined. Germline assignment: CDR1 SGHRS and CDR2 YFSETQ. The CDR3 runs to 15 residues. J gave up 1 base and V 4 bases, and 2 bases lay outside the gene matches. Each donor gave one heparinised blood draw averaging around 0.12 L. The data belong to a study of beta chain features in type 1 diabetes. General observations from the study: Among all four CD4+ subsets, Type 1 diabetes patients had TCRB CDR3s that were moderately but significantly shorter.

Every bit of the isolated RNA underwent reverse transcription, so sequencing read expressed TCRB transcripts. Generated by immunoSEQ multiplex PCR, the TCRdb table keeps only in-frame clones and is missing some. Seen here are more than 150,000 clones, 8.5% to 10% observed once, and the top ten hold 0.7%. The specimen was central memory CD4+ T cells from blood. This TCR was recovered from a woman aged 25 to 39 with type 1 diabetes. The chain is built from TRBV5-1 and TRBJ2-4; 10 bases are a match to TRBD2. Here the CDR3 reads CASSPGLAAKNIQYF. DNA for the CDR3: TGCGCCAGCAGCCCGGGACTAGCGGCCAAAAACATTCAGTACTTC.